Below are 21 T cell receptor beta chains sequenced from a single sample in a study of beta chain features in type 1 diabetes. Study-wide results and limits: Among patients with Type 1 diabetes, TCRB CDR3s were moderately but significantly shorter in every one of the four CD4+ subsets.

These receptors' targets are unknown. Every bit of the isolated RNA underwent reverse transcription, so sequencing read expressed TCRB transcripts. Sequencing used immunoSEQ multiplex PCR; TCRdb keeps in-frame clones, though not all of them. The sample has 300,000 to 400,000 clones; 9.6% are singletons. The sample comprised central memory CD4+ T cells from blood. These receptors came from a man younger than 45 with type 1 diabetes.

This clone appeared a few times. The chain uses TRBV7-3 and TRBJ2-2, with D unresolved. Trimming stripped 5 bases from V and 0 bases from J, with 13 bases between. CDR1 is SGHTA, CDR2 FQGTGA, per germline. The CDR3 has 16 amino acids. The CDR3 loop reads CASSLQTGPNTGELFF. CDR3 nucleotide sequence: TGTGCCAGCAGCCTACAGACGGGCCCGAACACCGGGGAGCTGTTTTTT.

J is TRBJ2-4 and V is TRBV7-3, with 7 bases matching TRBD1. CDR3 size: 12 residues. With V trimmed by 2 bases and J by 8 bases, 0 bases remained unmatched. Germline CDR1 SGHTA, CDR2 FQGTGA. CDR3: CASSLDRDIQYF. The DNA of the CDR3 is TGTGCCAGCAGCTTAGACAGGGACATTCAGTACTTC. The whole variable domain, remainder taken from reference TRBV7-3 and TRBJ2-4, is GAGVSQTPSNKVTEKGKYVELRCDPISGHTALYWYRQSLGQGPEFLIYFQGTGAADDSGLPNDRFFAVRPEGSVSTLKIQRTERGDSAVYLCASSLDRDIQYFGAGTRLSVL.

Of note for this clone: A junction boundary mismatches the germline segment, possibly from a read error. The chain joins TRBV5-4 to TRBJ2-7; 10 bases are shared with TRBD1. CDR1 and CDR2 from the germline V gene are SGHNT and YYREEE (reference sequence). This CDR3 comprises 16 residues. The chain's CDR3 is CASSQDWGTGAYEQYF. The CDR3 bases are TGCGCCAGCAGCCAAGATTGGGGGACAGGGGCCTACGAGCAGTACTTC.

This sequence joins TRBV27 and TRBJ2-7; 12 bases line up with TRBD1. In germline, CDR1 is MNHEY, CDR2 SMNVEV (reference sequence). V trimming: 4 bases; J trimming: 7 bases; junction bases outside the gene matches: 5. CDR3 length: 14 residues. CDR3: CASSWGQGAREQYF. The CDR3 region has the DNA TGTGCCAGCAGTTGGGGACAGGGGGCGCGGGAGCAGTACTTC.

This clone was picked up a small number of times. The chain uses TRBV5-1 and TRBJ1-5; D gene uncertain. The CDR3 totals 13 residues. Germline V gene data show CDR1 as SGHRS and CDR2 as YFSETQ. Trimming shortened V by 0 bases and J by 4 bases, and 5 bases separated the two germline ends. The CDR3 nucleotides read TGCGCCAGCAGCTTGGGACAAAATCAGCCCCAGCATTTT. It is translated as CASSLGQNQPQHF.

This clone was counted between two and nine times. V usage is TRBV7-2 and J usage is TRBJ2-5; TRBD1 might be the D (6 bases). Germline CDR1 and CDR2: SGHTA and FQGNSA. The CDR3 sequence is 14 residues long. The ends were cut back, 8 bases at V and 1 base at J, with 14 bases in the middle. Here the CDR3 DNA reads TGTGCCAGCGGCCGAGGGGGTACCCAAGAGACCCAGTACTTC. As protein: CASGRGGTQETQYF.

This clone was seen once. V gene TRBV28 combines with J gene TRBJ1-2, with 7 bases matching TRBD1. Germline values: CDR1 MDHEN, CDR2 SYDVKM. V lost 11 bases and J lost 4; bases outside the gene matches: 10. The CDR3 length is 13 residues. Written as DNA, the CDR3 is TGTGCCGCCTTCGACGGGACAGCCTATGGCTACACCTTC. It translates to CAAFDGTAYGYTF.

This clone appeared a few times. The V call is TRBV5-4, the J call TRBJ2-3; no clear D. The V and J ends lost 4 bases and 0 bases respectively, with 15 bases between them. CDR1 is SGHNT and CDR2 is YYREEE in the germline V gene (reference sequence). CDR3 length: 16 amino acids. CDR3 residues: CASSAQQSPSTDTQYF. In DNA form, the CDR3 reads TGTGCCAGCAGCGCTCAGCAAAGTCCAAGCACAGATACGCAGTATTTT.

This clone was picked up a small number of times. The J gene is TRBJ2-5, the V gene TRBV7-9; TRBD1 agrees at 8 bases. Germline V lookup: CDR1 SEHNR, CDR2 FQNEAQ (reference sequence). This CDR3 is built from 17 residues. Trimming removed 5 bases from V and 2 bases from J; junction bases left unmatched: 13. Written as DNA, the CDR3 is TGTGCCAGCAGCCAGACAGGGGCGTCCCTTCGGCAAGAGACCCAGTACTTC. It codes for CASSQTGASLRQETQYF.

This clone has more than one count but fewer than ten. The chain links TRBV27 to TRBJ2-1, with D possibly matching TRBD2 (6 bases). From germline, CDR1 is MNHEY and CDR2 SMNVEV (reference sequence). Between the trimmed V and J ends, which lost 4 bases and 4 bases, there was a span of 14 bases. CDR3 length: 15 residues. CDR3 in amino acids: CASSSRGLTYNEQFF. CDR3 nucleotides: TGTGCCAGCAGTTCGCGGGGTCTCACATACAATGAGCAGTTCTTC.

The chain has TRBV7-2 and TRBJ2-7; D uncertain. Germline-derived CDR1 and CDR2 are SGHTA and FQGNSA. With 1 base removed from V and 0 bases from J, the gap between germline ends came to 7 bases. This CDR3 contains 14 residues. DNA of the CDR3: TGTGCCAGCAGCTTAGTGGCGACCTCCTACGAGCAGTACTTC. Translation: CASSLVATSYEQYF. Filled out from reference TRBV7-2 and TRBJ2-7, the complete variable domain reads GAGVSQSPSNKVTEKGKDVELRCDPISGHTALYWYRQSLGQGLEFLIYFQGNSAPDKSGLPSDRFSAERTGGSVSTLTIQRTQQEDSAVYLCASSLVATSYEQYFGPGTRLTVT.

The chain joins TRBV13 to TRBJ2-7; perhaps TRBD1 as D (5 bases). Germline CDR1 is PRHDT and CDR2 is FYEKMQ (reference sequence). V was shortened by 6 bases and J by 5 bases, with 11 bases between the two germline ends. The CDR3 is 12 residues long. In DNA form, the CDR3 reads TGTGCCAGCAGTGAGAGCAGGGACGAGCAGTACTTC. This gives the protein CASSESRDEQYF.

This clone appeared many times. The chain joins TRBV29-1 to TRBJ2-3, with a weak D call TRBD1 (5 bases). CDR1 is SQVTM and CDR2 is ANQGSEA in the germline V gene. V shed 8 bases and J shed 4 bases, with 10 bases lying between them. The CDR3 contains 11 residues. The CDR3 reads CSQGDPDTQYF. The DNA of the CDR3 is TGCAGCCAAGGGGATCCAGATACGCAGTATTTT.

This clone has a handful of counts. The CDR3: CSGNGGSTDTQYF. The CDR3 DNA reads as TGCAGCGGTAATGGGGGTAGCACAGATACGCAGTATTTT. The V and J genes are TRBV29-1 and TRBJ2-3, with D perhaps assigned TRBD1 or TRBD2 (5 bases each). CDR1 is SQVTM, CDR2 ANQGSEA, per germline. V was cut by 7 bases and J by 0 bases, with 11 bases left in between. The CDR3 is made up of 13 amino acids.

In its sample, this clone was seen a few times. V usage is TRBV10-3 and J usage is TRBJ2-1, with 11 bases aligning to TRBD1. The CDR3 length is 14 residues. The germline CDR1 and CDR2 sequences are ENHRY and SYGVKD. With V trimmed by 5 bases and J by 6 bases, 3 bases remained unmatched. As DNA, the CDR3 is TGTGCCATCAGTACAGGACAGGGGGCCAATGAGCAGTTCTTC. Protein: CAISTGQGANEQFF.

This clone was picked up a small number of times. V usage is TRBV18 and J usage is TRBJ2-2, with 12 bases that match TRBD1. This CDR3 has 16 amino acids. Germline V CDR1 and CDR2: KGHSH, LQKENI. V was pared by 3 bases and J by 5 bases, with 4 bases of the junction left unmatched. The CDR3 reads CASSPLGQGATGELFF. In DNA, the CDR3 is TGTGCCAGCTCACCGTTGGGACAGGGGGCAACCGGGGAGCTGTTTTTT.

This clone was counted only a few times. The J gene is TRBJ2-5, the V gene TRBV7-2, with D possibly matching TRBD2 (5 bases). Per the germline V gene, CDR1 is SGHTA and CDR2 is FQGNSA. The length of the CDR3 is 15 residues. Between the trimmed V and J ends, which lost 1 base and 1 base, there was a span of 10 bases. Written as DNA, the CDR3 is TGTGCCAGCAGCTTAGTTTCCAGCGGCCAAGAGACCCAGTACTTC. It codes for CASSLVSSGQETQYF. The full variable domain, completed using reference TRBV7-2 and TRBJ2-5, is GAGVSQSPSNKVTEKGKDVELRCDPISGHTALYWYRQSLGQGLEFLIYFQGNSAPDKSGLPSDRFSAERTGGSVSTLTIQRTQQEDSAVYLCASSLVSSGQETQYFGPGTRLLVL.

The chain has TRBV11-2 and TRBJ1-1; tentative D call: TRBD1 (6 bases). V was shortened by 4 bases and J by 1 base, with 10 bases between the two germline ends. This CDR3 has 14 amino acids. Germline V gives CDR1 SGHAT, CDR2 FQNNGV. The CDR3 DNA is TGTGCCAGCAGCTCCCAAGGGGGGAACACTGAAGCTTTCTTT. This translates into CASSSQGGNTEAFF.

This chain uses TRBV6-5 with TRBJ2-2, with 10 nucleotides matching TRBD1. Looked up from germline, CDR1 is MNHEY and CDR2 is SVGAGI. The J segment lost 7 bases and the V segment lost 7 bases, leaving 9 bases of the junction unmatched. The CDR3 has 15 amino acids. This chain's CDR3 is CASIRTGGVFGELFF. CDR3 bases: TGTGCCAGCATTAGGACAGGGGGTGTATTCGGGGAGCTGTTTTTT.

The rearrangement joins TRBV6-5 to TRBJ1-1, with D possibly TRBD1 on 6 matching bases. The CDR3 has 14 residues. The germline V gene has CDR1 MNHEY and CDR2 SVGAGI. The V end lost 0 bases, the J end lost 3 bases, and 8 bases lay between the germline ends. The CDR3 here is CASSYSRGYTEAFF. The CDR3 bases are TGTGCCAGCAGTTACTCGAGGGGGTACACTGAAGCTTTCTTT.

The chain links TRBV5-4 to TRBJ1-2; 7 bases match TRBD1. This CDR3 region has 14 residues. The trim removed 4 bases at V and 7 bases at J, leaving 10 bases unmatched. The germline gives CDR1 SGHNT, CDR2 YYREEE (reference sequence). CDR3 bases: TGTGCCAGCAGCAATCCAGACAGGGTGATTGGCTACACCTTC. It codes for CASSNPDRVIGYTF. Full variable domain (remainder filled in from reference TRBV5-4 and TRBJ1-2): ETGVTQSPTHLIKTRGQQVTLRCSSQSGHNTVSWYQQALGQGPQFIFQYYREEENGRGNFPPRFSGLQFPNYSSELNVNALELDDSALYLCASSNPDRVIGYTFGSGTRLTVV.